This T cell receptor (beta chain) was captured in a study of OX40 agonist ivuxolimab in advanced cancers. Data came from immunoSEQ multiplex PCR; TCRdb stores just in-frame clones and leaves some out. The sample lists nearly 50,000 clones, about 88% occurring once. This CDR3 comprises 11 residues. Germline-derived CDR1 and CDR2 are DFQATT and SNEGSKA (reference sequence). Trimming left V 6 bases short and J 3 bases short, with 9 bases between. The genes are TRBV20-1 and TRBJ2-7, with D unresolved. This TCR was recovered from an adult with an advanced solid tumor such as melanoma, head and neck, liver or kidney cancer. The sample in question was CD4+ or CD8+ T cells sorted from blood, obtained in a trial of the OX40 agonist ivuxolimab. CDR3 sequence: CSAGKNYEQYF. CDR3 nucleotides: TGCAGTGCGGGGAAAAACTACGAGCAGTACTTC.